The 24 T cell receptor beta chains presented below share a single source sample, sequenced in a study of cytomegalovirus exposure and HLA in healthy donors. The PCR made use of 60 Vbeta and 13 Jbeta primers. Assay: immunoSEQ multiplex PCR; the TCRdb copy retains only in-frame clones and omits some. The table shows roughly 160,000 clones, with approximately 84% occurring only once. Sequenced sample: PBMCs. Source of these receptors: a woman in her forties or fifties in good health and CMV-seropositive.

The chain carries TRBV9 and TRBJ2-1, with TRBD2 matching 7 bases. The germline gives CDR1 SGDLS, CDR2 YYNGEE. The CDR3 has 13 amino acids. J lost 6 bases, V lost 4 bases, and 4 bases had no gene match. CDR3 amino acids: CASSPRTSNEQFF. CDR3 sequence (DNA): TGTGCCAGCAGCCCACGGACTAGCAATGAGCAGTTCTTC.

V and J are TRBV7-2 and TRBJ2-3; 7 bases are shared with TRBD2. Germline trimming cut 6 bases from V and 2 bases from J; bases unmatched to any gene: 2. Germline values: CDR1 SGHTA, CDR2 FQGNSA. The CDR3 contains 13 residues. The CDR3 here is CASRLAATDTQYF. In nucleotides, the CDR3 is TGTGCCAGCAGGCTAGCGGCCACAGATACGCAGTATTTT.

The CDR3 DNA reads as TGTGCCAGCAGCTTAACCCGACAGGGGCGGAAAGCTTTCTTT. The encoded protein is CASSLTRQGRKAFF. The rearrangement links TRBV11-2 to TRBJ1-1; 8 nucleotides line up with TRBD1. This CDR3 contains 14 residues. Germline V gene sequence: CDR1 SGHAT, CDR2 FQNNGV. The J segment lost 9 bases and the V segment lost 2 bases, leaving 8 bases of the junction unmatched.

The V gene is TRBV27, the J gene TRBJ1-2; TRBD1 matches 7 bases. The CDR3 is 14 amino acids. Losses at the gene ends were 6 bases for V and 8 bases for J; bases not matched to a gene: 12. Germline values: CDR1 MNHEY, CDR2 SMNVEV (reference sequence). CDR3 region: CASRVQGTSSGYTF. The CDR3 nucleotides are TGTGCCAGCAGGGTACAGGGGACTTCTAGCGGCTACACCTTC.

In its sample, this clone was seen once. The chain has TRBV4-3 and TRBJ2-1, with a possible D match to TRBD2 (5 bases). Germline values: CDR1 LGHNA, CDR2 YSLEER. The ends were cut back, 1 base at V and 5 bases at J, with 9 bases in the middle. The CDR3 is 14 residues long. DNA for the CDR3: TGCGCCAGCAGCCAAGTACTAGGCAACAATGAGCAGTTCTTC. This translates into CASSQVLGNNEQFF.

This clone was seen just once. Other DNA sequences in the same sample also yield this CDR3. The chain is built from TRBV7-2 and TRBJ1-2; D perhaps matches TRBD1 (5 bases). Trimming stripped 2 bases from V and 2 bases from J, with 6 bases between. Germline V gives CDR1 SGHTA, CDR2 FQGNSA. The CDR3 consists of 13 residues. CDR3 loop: CASSLQGNYGYTF. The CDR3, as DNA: TGTGCCAGCAGCTTACAGGGCAACTATGGCTACACCTTC.

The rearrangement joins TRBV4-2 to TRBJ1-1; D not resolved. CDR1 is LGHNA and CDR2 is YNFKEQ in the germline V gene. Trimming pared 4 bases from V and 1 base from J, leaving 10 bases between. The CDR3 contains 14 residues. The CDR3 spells CASSLFRGNTEAFF. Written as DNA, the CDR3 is TGTGCCAGCAGCCTCTTCCGGGGGAACACTGAAGCTTTCTTT.

The CDR3 spells CASSLGRGREAFF. In DNA, the CDR3 is TGTGCCAGCAGCTTGGGGAGGGGCCGTGAAGCTTTCTTT. The rearrangement links TRBV5-6 to TRBJ1-1, with a tentative D call TRBD1 (5 bases). The CDR3 is 13 residues long. Germline CDR1 reads SGHDT; CDR2 reads YYEEEE. Trimming pared 0 bases from V and 7 bases from J, leaving 10 bases between.

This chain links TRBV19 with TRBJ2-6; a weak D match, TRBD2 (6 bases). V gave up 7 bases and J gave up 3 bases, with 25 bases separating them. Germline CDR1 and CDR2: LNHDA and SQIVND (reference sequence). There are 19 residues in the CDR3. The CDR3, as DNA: TGTGCCAGTACCCACCAAGGGACGGCCCTGGGGGGTGGGGCCAACGTCCTGACTTTC. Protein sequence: CASTHQGTALGGGANVLTF.

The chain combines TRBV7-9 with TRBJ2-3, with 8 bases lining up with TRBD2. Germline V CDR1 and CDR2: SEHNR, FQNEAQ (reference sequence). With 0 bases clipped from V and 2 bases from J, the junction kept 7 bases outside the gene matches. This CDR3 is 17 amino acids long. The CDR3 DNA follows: TGTGCCAGCAGCTTAGCGTACGGGACTAGTTACACAGATACGCAGTATTTT. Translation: CASSLAYGTSYTDTQYF.

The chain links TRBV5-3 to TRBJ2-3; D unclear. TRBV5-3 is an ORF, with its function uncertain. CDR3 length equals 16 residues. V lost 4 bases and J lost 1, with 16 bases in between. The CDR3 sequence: CARSPRGRIRTDTQYF. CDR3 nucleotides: TGTGCCAGAAGCCCCCGTGGCCGTATCCGCACAGATACGCAGTATTTT.

The CDR3 DNA sequence: TGTGCCAGCAGCTTGGTGGGGGGGTATGGCTACACCTTC. Translating it yields CASSLVGGYGYTF. The rearrangement uses TRBV5-4 and TRBJ1-2; possible D gene TRBD1, 5 bases. The V end was cut by 0 bases, the J end by 5 bases, with 8 bases between. The CDR3 has 13 residues. The germline CDR1 and CDR2 sequences are SGHNT and YYREEE (reference sequence).

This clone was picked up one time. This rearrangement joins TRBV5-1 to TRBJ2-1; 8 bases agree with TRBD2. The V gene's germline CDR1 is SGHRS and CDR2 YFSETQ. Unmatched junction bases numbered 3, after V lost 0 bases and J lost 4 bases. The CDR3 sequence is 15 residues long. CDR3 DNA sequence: TGCGCCAGCAGCTTGGGTAGCGGGGTTTACAATGAGCAGTTCTTC. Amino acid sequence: CASSLGSGVYNEQFF. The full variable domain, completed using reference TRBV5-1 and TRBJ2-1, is KAGVTQTPRYLIKTRGQQVTLSCSPISGHRSVSWYQQTPGQGLQFLFEYFSETQRNKGNFPGRFSGRQFSNSRSEMNVSTLELGDSALYLCASSLGSGVYNEQFFGPGTRLTVL.

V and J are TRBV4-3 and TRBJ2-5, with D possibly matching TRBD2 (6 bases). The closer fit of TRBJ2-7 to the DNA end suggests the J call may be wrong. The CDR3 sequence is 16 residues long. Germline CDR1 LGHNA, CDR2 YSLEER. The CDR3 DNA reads TGCGCCAGCAGCCAAGGGGGCGCGGGACCGGCCTACGAGCAGTACTTC. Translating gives CASSQGGAGPAYEQYF.

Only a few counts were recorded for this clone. CDR3 DNA: TGTGCCAGCAGCTCCCGGGACAGGGTCACCTCTGGGGCCAACGTCCTGACTTTC. This sequence encodes CASSSRDRVTSGANVLTF. V and J are TRBV7-8 and TRBJ2-6, with 9 bases fitting TRBD1. CDR3 length: 18 residues. V gave up 4 bases and J gave up 0 bases; unmatched junction bases: 7. Germline V gene lookup returns CDR1 SGHVS and CDR2 FQNEAQ.

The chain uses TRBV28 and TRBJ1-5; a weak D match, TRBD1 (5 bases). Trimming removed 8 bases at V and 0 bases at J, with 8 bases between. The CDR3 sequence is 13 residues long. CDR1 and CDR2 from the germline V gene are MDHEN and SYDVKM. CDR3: CASATVSNQPQHF. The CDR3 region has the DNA TGTGCCAGCGCGACAGTTAGCAATCAGCCCCAGCATTTT.

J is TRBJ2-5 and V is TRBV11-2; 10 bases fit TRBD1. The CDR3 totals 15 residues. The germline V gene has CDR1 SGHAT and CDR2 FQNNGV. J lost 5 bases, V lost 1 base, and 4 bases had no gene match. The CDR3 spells CASSLVGTGAETQYF. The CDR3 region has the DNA TGTGCCAGCAGCTTAGTCGGGACAGGGGCTGAGACCCAGTACTTC.

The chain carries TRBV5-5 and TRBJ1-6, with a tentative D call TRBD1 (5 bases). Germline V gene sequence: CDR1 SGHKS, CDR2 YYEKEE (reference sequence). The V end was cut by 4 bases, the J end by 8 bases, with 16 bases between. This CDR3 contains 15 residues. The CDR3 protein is CASSPARGGYSPLHF. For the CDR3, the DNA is TGTGCCAGCAGCCCGGCTCGGGGGGGTTATTCACCCCTCCACTTT. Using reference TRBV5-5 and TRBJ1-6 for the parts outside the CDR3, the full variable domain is DAGVTQSPTHLIKTRGQQVTLRCSPISGHKSVSWYQQVLGQGPQFIFQYYEKEERGRGNFPDRFSARQFPNYSSELNVNALLLGDSALYLCASSPARGGYSPLHFGNGTRLTVT.

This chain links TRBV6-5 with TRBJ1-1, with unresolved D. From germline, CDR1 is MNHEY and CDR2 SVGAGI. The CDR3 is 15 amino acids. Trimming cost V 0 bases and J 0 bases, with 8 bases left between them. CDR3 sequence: CASSYSYRVNTEAFF. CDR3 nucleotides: TGTGCCAGCAGTTACTCGTACAGAGTGAACACTGAAGCTTTCTTT.

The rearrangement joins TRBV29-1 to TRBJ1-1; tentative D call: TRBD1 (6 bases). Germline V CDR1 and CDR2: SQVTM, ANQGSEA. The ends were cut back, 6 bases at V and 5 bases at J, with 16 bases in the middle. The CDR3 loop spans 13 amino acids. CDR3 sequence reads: CSVGNRVGTEAFF. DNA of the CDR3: TGCAGCGTCGGAAACAGGGTGGGAACTGAAGCTTTCTTT. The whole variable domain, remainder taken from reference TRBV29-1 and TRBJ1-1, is SAVISQKPSRDICQRGTSLTIQCQVDSQVTMMFWYRQQPGQSLTLIATANQGSEATYESGFVIDKFPISRPNLTFSTLTVSNMSPEDSSIYLCSVGNRVGTEAFFGQGTRLTVV.

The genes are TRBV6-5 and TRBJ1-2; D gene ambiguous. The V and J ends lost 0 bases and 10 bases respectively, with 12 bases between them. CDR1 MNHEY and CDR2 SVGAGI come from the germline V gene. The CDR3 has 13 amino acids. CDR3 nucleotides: TGTGCCAGCAGTTACTCAGCGGGGATGGACTACACCTTC. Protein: CASSYSAGMDYTF.

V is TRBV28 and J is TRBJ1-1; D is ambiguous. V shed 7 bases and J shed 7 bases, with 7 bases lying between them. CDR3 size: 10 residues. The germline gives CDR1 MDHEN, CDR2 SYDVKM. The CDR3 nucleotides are TGTGCCAGCAATGGAGTTGAAGCTTTCTTT. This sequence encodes CASNGVEAFF.

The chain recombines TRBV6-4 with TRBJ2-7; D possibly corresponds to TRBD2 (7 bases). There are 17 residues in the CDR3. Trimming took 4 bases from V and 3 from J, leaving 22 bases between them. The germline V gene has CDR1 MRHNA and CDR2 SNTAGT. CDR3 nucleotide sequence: TGTGCCAGCAGTGTCCGCCGTCCTGGACAGCGGGGCTACGAGCAGTACTTC. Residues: CASSVRRPGQRGYEQYF.

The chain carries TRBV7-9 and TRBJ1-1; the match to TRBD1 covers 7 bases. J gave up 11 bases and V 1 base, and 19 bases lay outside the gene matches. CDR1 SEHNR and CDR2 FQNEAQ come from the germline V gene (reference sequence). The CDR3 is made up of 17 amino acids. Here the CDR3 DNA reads TGTGCCAGCAGCTTAGAAGGGCCAGGGGGTGTTGAAATTGACGCTTTCTTT. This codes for CASSLEGPGGVEIDAFF.